This is a list of T cell receptor beta chains from one sample in a study of control samples from healthy donors and cancer patients. Sequencing was performed with immunoSEQ multiplex PCR; in TCRdb, only in-frame clones are kept and a portion is missing. The table records roughly 59,000 clones, roughly nine tenths of them present only once. Sequencing used PBMCs. These receptor sequences come from a man in his forties with colorectal cancer. The CDR3 runs from the conserved cysteine through the conserved F or W. A D gene is named only where the DNA matches it firmly. The size field is filled for only some rows; it gives once, few, many or a size class.

cdr3_aa cdr3_nt d_call clone_size j_call v_call
CASSIAEGESYGYTF TGTGCCAGTAGTATAGCGGAGGGGGAGAGCTATGGCTACACCTTC - - TRBJ1-2 TRBV19
CASSEKPNTEAFF TGTGCCAGCAGTGAAAAGCCAAACACTGAAGCTTTCTTT - - TRBJ1-1 TRBV25-1
CASNPHDGFTDTQYF TGTGCCAGTAACCCCCACGACGGGTTCACAGATACGCAGTATTTT - - TRBJ2-3 TRBV19
CASAGDGNTIYF TGTGCCAGCGCAGGGGATGGAAACACCATATATTTT - - TRBJ1-3 TRBV2
CSVTGSYEQYF TGCAGCGTAACCGGGAGCTACGAGCAGTACTTC - - TRBJ2-7 TRBV29-1
CASSDSRGSNYGYTF TGTGCCAGTAGTGACTCGAGGGGTAGCAACTATGGCTACACCTTC - - TRBJ1-2 TRBV19
CASSLVGRGANVLTF TGTGCCAGCAGCTTAGTCGGGCGCGGGGCCAACGTCCTGACTTTC - once TRBJ2-6 TRBV11-1
CASSERGQGVADTQYF TGTGCCAGCAGTGAGAGAGGACAGGGTGTTGCAGATACGCAGTATTTT TRBD1 - TRBJ2-3 TRBV2
CASSLEGTGGASDTQYF TGCGCCAGCAGCTTGGAAGGTACAGGGGGCGCCTCAGATACGCAGTATTTT TRBD1 - TRBJ2-3 TRBV5-1
CASSLGHYNEQFF TGCGCCAGCAGCTTAGGTCACTACAATGAGCAGTTCTTC - - TRBJ2-1 TRBV5-1
CASSYRTGANYGYTF TGTGCCAGCAGTTATCGGACAGGGGCAAACTATGGCTACACCTTC TRBD1 - TRBJ1-2 TRBV6-2/TRBV6-3
CASTNPQAGTAFF TGTGCCAGCACCAACCCCCAGGCGGGTACGGCTTTCTTT - once TRBJ1-1 TRBV9
CASSLSKEGPTGYTF TGTGCCAGCAGCTTATCCAAGGAGGGGCCGACCGGCTACACCTTC - - TRBJ1-2 TRBV7-9
CASSPRAGGRTDTQYF TGTGCCAGCAGTCCCCGAGCGGGGGGACGCACAGATACGCAGTATTTT TRBD2 - TRBJ2-3 TRBV6-4
CASSQDSLGEQGAVEAFF TGTGCCAGCAGCCAGGACTCTTTAGGGGAACAGGGGGCTGTTGAAGCTTTCTTT TRBD1 - TRBJ1-1 TRBV3-1/TRBV3-2
CASRQGPSYEQYF TGTGCCAGCCGACAGGGGCCGTCATACGAGCAGTACTTC TRBD1 - TRBJ2-7 TRBV11-1
CASSPQGFRETQYF TGTGCCAGCAGTCCTCAGGGGTTTAGGGAGACCCAGTACTTC - - TRBJ2-5 TRBV2
CASSLATGKGAETQYF TGCGCCAGCAGCTTGGCCACAGGTAAAGGAGCGGAGACCCAGTACTTC - - TRBJ2-5 TRBV5-1
CASSQAGYGYTF TGTGCCAGCAGCCAAGCAGGGTATGGCTACACCTTC - - TRBJ1-2 TRBV3-1/TRBV3-2
CASRLTGRWWAFF TGTGCCAGCAGGCTTACAGGGCGGTGGTGGGCTTTCTTT - once TRBJ1-1 TRBV12-3/TRBV12-4
CASRSGNTIYF TGCGCTTCACGGTCTGGAAACACCATATATTTT - few TRBJ1-3 TRBV19
CASSLRQGAGEQYF TGCGCCAGCAGCTTGAGACAGGGGGCAGGCGAGCAGTACTTC TRBD1 - TRBJ2-7 TRBV5-1
CASRLPSGVRGQPQHF TGTGCAAGTCGCTTACCCAGCGGGGTGCGGGGACAGCCCCAGCATTTT - - TRBJ1-5 TRBV12-2
CASSPEVPPLHF TGTGCCAGCAGCCCCGAGGTCCCACCCCTCCACTTT - - TRBJ1-6 TRBV11-2
CASVGAGANVLTF TGTGCCAGCGTCGGGGCTGGGGCCAACGTCCTGACTTTC - - TRBJ2-6 TRBV6-5
CASSGSPAPDTQYF TGCGCCAGCAGCGGGTCCCCGGCCCCAGATACGCAGTATTTT - - TRBJ2-3 TRBV5-1
CASSLGQSYNEQFF TGTGCCAGCAGCTTAGGGCAGTCCTACAATGAGCAGTTCTTC - - TRBJ2-1 TRBV11-3
CASKGDLRGHTQYF TGTGCCAGCAAGGGGGACCTCCGGGGCCATACGCAGTATTTT - - TRBJ2-3 TRBV2
CASSLGADTEAFF TGTGCCAGCAGCTTGGGGGCCGACACTGAAGCTTTCTTT - - TRBJ1-1 TRBV5-6
CASSMSSEKLFF TGTGCCAGTAGTATGTCTAGTGAAAAACTGTTTTTT - - TRBJ1-4 TRBV19
CASRALDASKFF TGTGCCAGCAGAGCACTTGACGCCTCCAAGTTCTTC - - TRBJ2-1 TRBV2
CASSPTGALPGELFF TGCGCCAGCAGCCCGACGGGAGCCCTACCCGGGGAGCTGTTTTTT - - TRBJ2-2 TRBV5-1
CASSDLQEREQYF TGTGCCAGCAGCGACCTCCAGGAACGCGAGCAGTACTTC - - TRBJ2-7 TRBV9
CASMGEITNYGYTF TGTGCCAGTATGGGGGAGATAACTAACTATGGCTACACCTTC - - TRBJ1-2 TRBV19
CASGQGNQPQHF TGTGCCAGTGGACAGGGCAATCAGCCCCAGCATTTT TRBD1 - TRBJ1-5 TRBV19
CASGFAGTRETQYF TGTGCCAGCGGCTTCGCCGGGACTAGAGAGACCCAGTACTTC TRBD2 - TRBJ2-5 TRBV7-2
CSVSIGPQGYTF TGCAGCGTCTCCATAGGTCCGCAAGGCTACACCTTC - - TRBJ1-2 TRBV29-1
CASSDGLGGQIINTQYF TGTGCCAGCAGTGATGGCCTTGGGGGACAGATTATTAATACGCAGTATTTT TRBD1 - TRBJ2-3 TRBV2
CASSFRGGKSDTQYF TGTGCCAGCAGCTTCCGGGGGGGCAAATCAGATACGCAGTATTTT TRBD2 - TRBJ2-3 TRBV11-3
CASRPPGSQGGYTF TGTGCCAGCAGACCCCCGGGGTCCCAGGGAGGCTACACCTTC - - TRBJ1-2 TRBV6-5
CASSEARGYGYTF TGTGCCAGCAGTGAAGCGCGGGGGTATGGCTACACCTTC - - TRBJ1-2 TRBV6-1
CASSRGANEKLFF TGTGCCAGCAGCAGGGGTGCTAATGAAAAACTGTTTTTT - - TRBJ1-4 TRBV6-5
CASSYEVNQPQHF TGTGCCAGCAGTTATGAGGTCAATCAGCCCCAGCATTTT - - TRBJ1-5 TRBV6-2/TRBV6-3
CASSSGQVGAGELFF TGTGCCAGCAGCTCGGGACAGGTTGGGGCCGGGGAGCTGTTTTTT TRBD1 - TRBJ2-2 TRBV11-3
CASSSREYVQRDSYEQYF TGTGCCAGCAGCTCGAGAGAATACGTGCAGCGGGACTCCTACGAGCAGTACTTC TRBD2 once TRBJ2-7 TRBV7-9
CASSPRGSDTQYF TGCGCCAGCAGCCCGCGGGGCTCAGATACGCAGTATTTT - - TRBJ2-3 TRBV4-1
CASSSGPGASSELFF TGCGCCAGCAGCTCGGGTCCGGGGGCTTCCTCCGAGCTGTTTTTT - - TRBJ2-2 TRBV5-1
CASSQLGGADYGYTF TGTGCCAGCAGCCAACTAGGGGGCGCGGACTATGGCTACACCTTC TRBD1 once TRBJ1-2 TRBV4-2
CASTMTGWNNEQFF TGTGCCAGCACCATGACAGGGTGGAACAATGAGCAGTTCTTC TRBD1 once TRBJ2-1 TRBV6-5
CASSYSGLGSDTQYF TGTGCCAGCAGTTACTCGGGACTAGGATCAGATACGCAGTATTTT TRBD2 - TRBJ2-3 TRBV6-2/TRBV6-3
CASSSFTEAFF TGTGCCAGCAGCTCGTTCACTGAAGCTTTCTTT - once TRBJ1-1 TRBV5-8
CASSLGYEQYF TGCGCCAGCAGCTTGGGCTACGAGCAGTACTTC - - TRBJ2-7 TRBV5-1
CASSRPGDYGYTF TGTGCCAGCAGCCGACCAGGGGACTATGGCTACACCTTC - - TRBJ1-2 TRBV5-8
CASSTPRDLSGANVLTF TGTGCCAGCAGTACACCACGGGACCTCTCTGGGGCCAACGTCCTGACTTTC - - TRBJ2-6 TRBV2
CASSQYWTGGYEQYF TGTGCCAGCAGCCAATATTGGACAGGGGGATACGAGCAGTACTTC TRBD1 - TRBJ2-7 TRBV3-1/TRBV3-2
CASSSKRTGNTIYF TGTGCCAGTAGCAGCAAACGAACTGGAAACACCATATATTTT - - TRBJ1-3 TRBV19
CSARVNTEAFF TGCAGTGCTAGAGTGAACACTGAAGCTTTCTTT - once TRBJ1-1 TRBV20-1
CASARSGVNEQFF TGTGCCAGCGCACGCTCCGGGGTGAATGAGCAGTTCTTC - - TRBJ2-1 TRBV6-5
CASSPDGGRHEKLFF TGTGCCAGCAGCCCGGACGGCGGGCGGCATGAAAAACTGTTTTTT - - TRBJ1-4 TRBV5-4
CASSSSGTLVLAEQFF TGTGCCAGCAGCTCCAGCGGAACACTTGTGTTGGCTGAGCAGTTCTTC - - TRBJ2-1 TRBV7-3